The next 19 T cell receptor beta chains were all read from a single sample in a study of blood T cell repertoires in COVID-19. Libraries were prepared by immunoSEQ multiplex PCR; TCRdb keeps only in-frame clonotypes and omits some of them. The repertoire includes 200,000 or so clones, approximately 80% of them detected once, and more than 10% sits in the top ten. The sequenced sample consisted of peripheral blood. All receptors come from a woman at least 80 years old with COVID-19, enrolled during active disease.

The count of this clone is one. The chain uses TRBV18 and TRBJ2-7; D may be TRBD1 (6 bases). The CDR3 has 14 amino acids. V shed 4 bases and J shed 4 bases, with 14 bases lying between them. Germline V gene lookup returns CDR1 KGHSH and CDR2 LQKENI. The chain's CDR3 is CASSQSKQGYEQYF. The CDR3 coding sequence is TGTGCCAGCTCACAGAGTAAACAGGGATACGAGCAGTACTTC.

CDR3 amino acids: CARSGTDPYEQYF. In DNA, the CDR3 is TGTGCCCGCTCCGGGACAGACCCCTACGAGCAGTACTTC. The chain is built from TRBV2 and TRBJ2-7; 7 nucleotides line up with TRBD1. Germline loops: CDR1 SNHLY, CDR2 FYNNEI. The CDR3 runs 13 residues. Trimming removed 11 bases from V and 2 bases from J; junction bases left unmatched: 9.

This chain connects TRBV11-2 to TRBJ2-1; D remains ambiguous. This CDR3 has 15 amino acids. V was shortened by 5 bases and J by 0 bases, with 11 bases between the two germline ends. CDR1 is SGHAT, CDR2 FQNNGV, per germline. The CDR3 DNA follows: TGTGCCAGCAGCCCCGCACGACTCTCCTACAATGAGCAGTTCTTC. Protein sequence: CASSPARLSYNEQFF. The full variable domain, in which reference TRBV11-2 and TRBJ2-1 provide the parts outside the CDR3, is EAGVAQSPRYKIIEKRQSVAFWCNPISGHATLYWYQQILGQGPKLLIQFQNNGVVDDSQLPKDRFSAERLKGVDSTLKIQPAKLEDSAVYLCASSPARLSYNEQFFGPGTRLTVL.

The V and J genes are TRBV5-4 and TRBJ1-2, with D hard to call. The CDR3 has 14 residues. Germline V gives CDR1 SGHNT, CDR2 YYREEE (reference sequence). V shed 3 bases and J shed 4 bases, with 13 bases lying between them. Here the CDR3 DNA reads TGTGCCAGCAGCTATGAGGCAATCTCCTATGGCTACACCTTC. Translating it yields CASSYEAISYGYTF. The full variable domain, completed using reference TRBV5-4 and TRBJ1-2, is ETGVTQSPTHLIKTRGQQVTLRCSSQSGHNTVSWYQQALGQGPQFIFQYYREEENGRGNFPPRFSGLQFPNYSSELNVNALELDDSALYLCASSYEAISYGYTFGSGTRLTVV.

The chain carries TRBV6-6 and TRBJ1-5; possible D gene TRBD1, 5 bases. Germline-derived CDR1 and CDR2 are MNHNY and SVGAGI (reference sequence). The CDR3 spans 13 residues. The V and J ends lost 4 bases and 7 bases respectively, with 11 bases between them. The CDR3 region is CASSWAGQQPQHF. DNA of the CDR3: TGTGCCAGCAGTTGGGCAGGGCAACAGCCCCAGCATTTT.

The chain is built from TRBV5-1 and TRBJ1-2, with D perhaps matching TRBD1 (5 bases). Trimming took off 1 base at V and 5 bases at J, with 12 bases between the two ends. The CDR3 covers 14 residues. The germline V gene has CDR1 SGHRS and CDR2 YFSETQ. The DNA for the CDR3 is TGCGCCAGCAGCTTGAGTGGGGGGAATTATGGCTACACCTTC. Protein product: CASSLSGGNYGYTF.

The chain uses TRBV19 and TRBJ2-7; D possibly corresponds to TRBD1 (5 bases). This CDR3 region has 14 residues. Germline loops: CDR1 LNHDA, CDR2 SQIVND (reference sequence). The V end was cut by 3 bases, the J end by 5 bases, with 14 bases between. The CDR3 region has the DNA TGTGCCAGTAGTATTTGGGGCCGGTCCCACGAGCAGTACTTC. It specifies CASSIWGRSHEQYF.

This clone was observed once. The chain recombines TRBV5-1 with TRBJ2-2, with TRBD2 as a possible D gene (6 bases). The germline V and J ends were trimmed by 1 base and 1 base, with 8 bases remaining between them. The V gene's germline CDR1 is SGHRS and CDR2 YFSETQ. This CDR3 spans 15 amino acids. The CDR3 DNA is TGCGCCAGCAGCTTGCGAGCGGGGAACACCGGGGAGCTGTTTTTT. It is translated as CASSLRAGNTGELFF. Using reference TRBV5-1 and TRBJ2-2 for the parts outside the CDR3, the full variable domain is KAGVTQTPRYLIKTRGQQVTLSCSPISGHRSVSWYQQTPGQGLQFLFEYFSETQRNKGNFPGRFSGRQFSNSRSEMNVSTLELGDSALYLCASSLRAGNTGELFFGEGSRLTVL.

The chain links TRBV24-1 to TRBJ1-2; 8 bases line up with TRBD1. Trimming at V came to 7 bases and at J to 6 bases, leaving 9 bases not matched to a gene. Germline-derived CDR1 and CDR2 are KGHDR and SFDVKD. The CDR3 is made up of 14 amino acids. The CDR3 nucleotides are TGTGCCACCAGAGACAGGGGCTTAAACCATGGCTACACCTTC. Amino acid sequence: CATRDRGLNHGYTF.

The chain employs TRBV7-8 and TRBJ1-5, with D possibly TRBD1 on 6 matching bases. CDR3 length equals 14 residues. With 5 bases removed from V and 3 bases from J, the gap between germline ends came to 11 bases. Germline V gene sequence: CDR1 SGHVS, CDR2 FQNEAQ. The DNA for the CDR3 is TGTGCCAGCAGCCCGACAGGACACAATCAGCCCCAGCATTTT. It is translated as CASSPTGHNQPQHF. Full variable domain (missing parts from reference TRBV7-8 and TRBJ1-5): GAGVSQSPRYKVAKRGQDVALRCDPISGHVSLFWYQQALGQGPEFLTYFQNEAQLDKSGLPSDRFFAERPEGSVSTLKIQRTQQEDSAVYLCASSPTGHNQPQHFGDGTRLSIL.

The genes are TRBV28 and TRBJ2-7; 12 bases map to TRBD2. Per the germline V gene, CDR1 is MDHEN and CDR2 is SYDVKM. V was pared by 5 bases and J by 0 bases, with 11 bases of the junction left unmatched. The CDR3 has 18 residues. CDR3 loop: CASSLPGLAGDSSYEQYF. Here the CDR3 DNA reads TGTGCCAGCAGTCTGCCGGGACTAGCGGGCGATTCCTCCTACGAGCAGTACTTC.

This clone was recorded once. CDR3 loop: CASSQVRSNEQFF. The CDR3 coding sequence is TGTGCCAGCAGCCAAGTCCGCAGCAATGAGCAGTTCTTC. This chain links TRBV4-2 with TRBJ2-1; unclear D gene. Germline CDR1 reads LGHNA; CDR2 reads YNFKEQ. This CDR3 contains 13 residues. V was cut by 1 base and J by 6 bases, with 7 bases left in between.

The V and J genes are TRBV28 and TRBJ2-7, with 8 positions matching TRBD1. This CDR3 spans 16 amino acids. The germline V gene has CDR1 MDHEN and CDR2 SYDVKM. J was trimmed by 2 bases and V by 9 bases; bases with no gene match: 15. The CDR3 is CASRSYRGQGTYEQYF. The CDR3 DNA follows: TGTGCCAGTCGTTCGTACCGTGGACAGGGAACCTACGAGCAGTACTTC.

The chain employs TRBV5-4 and TRBJ2-5; 9 nucleotides align to TRBD2. This CDR3 has 14 amino acids. The ends lost 6 bases at V and 5 bases at J; junction bases unmatched: 8. Germline V gene data show CDR1 as SGHNT and CDR2 as YYREEE (reference sequence). CDR3 DNA sequence: TGTGCCAGCACCCTCGGGACTAGCAGGGAGACCCAGTACTTC. Amino acid sequence: CASTLGTSRETQYF.

The rearrangement uses TRBV10-3 and TRBJ2-1, with TRBD2 matching over 7 bases. The CDR3 sequence is 14 residues long. J lost 9 bases, V lost 2 bases, and 7 bases had no gene match. Looked up from germline, CDR1 is ENHRY and CDR2 is SYGVKD. The CDR3 here is CAISEDRGVSEQFF. The CDR3 DNA follows: TGTGCCATCAGTGAGGATCGGGGGGTGAGTGAGCAGTTCTTC.

The V call is TRBV18, the J call TRBJ1-1; TRBD1 agrees at 10 bases. Germline CDR1 and CDR2: KGHSH and LQKENI. V shed 4 bases and J 3 bases; nucleotides not matched to a gene: 8. The CDR3 spans 16 residues. CDR3 in DNA: TGTGCCAGCTCACGACAGGGGGCCGGATGGGACACTGAAGCTTTCTTT. It codes for CASSRQGAGWDTEAFF.

The V call is TRBV2, the J call TRBJ2-1, with D possibly matching TRBD2 (5 bases). CDR1 and CDR2 (germline): SNHLY, FYNNEI. Deletions cut 7 bases from V and 8 bases from J, with 18 bases between. The CDR3 length is 14 residues. In DNA form, the CDR3 reads TGTGCCAGCAATATAGGACTCCAATTCGATGAGCAGTTCTTC. Protein sequence: CASNIGLQFDEQFF.

The chain recombines TRBV6-2 or TRBV6-3 with TRBJ2-3, with D maybe TRBD1 (6 bases). This CDR3 comprises 15 residues. The V and J ends lost 4 bases and 7 bases respectively, with 18 bases between them. CDR1 and CDR2 from the germline V gene are MNHEY and SVGEGT. This chain's CDR3 is CASSSRQDPRNTQYF. The CDR3 DNA reads TGTGCCAGCAGTTCTCGACAGGACCCAAGGAATACGCAGTATTTT.

The rearrangement uses TRBV7-2 and TRBJ1-6; D gene ambiguous. Germline V CDR1 and CDR2: SGHTA, FQGNSA. V lost 0 bases to trimming and J lost 8 bases, with 5 bases between them. The CDR3 covers 13 residues. The DNA for the CDR3 is TGTGCCAGCAGCTTAGCGCAGGATTCACCCCTCCACTTT. Translating it yields CASSLAQDSPLHF.